The 2 T cell receptor beta chains below all came from one sample that was sequenced in a study of cytomegalovirus exposure and HLA in healthy donors. Primers: 60 Vbeta forward and 13 Jbeta reverse. TCRdb's copy holds only in-frame clones and misses some; the assay was immunoSEQ multiplex PCR. The sample yields about 200,000 clones, around 83% seen once. The material sequenced was PBMCs. Receptors originate from a woman aged 50 to 65 in good health and CMV-seropositive.

The J gene is TRBJ2-7, the V gene TRBV5-6; D tentatively fits TRBD1 or TRBD2 (6 bases each). CDR3 length: 13 residues. V was trimmed by 4 bases and J by 6 bases, leaving 14 bases between them. CDR1 is SGHDT, CDR2 YYEEEE, per germline. The chain's CDR3 is CASSMGAGIEQYF. CDR3 sequence (DNA): TGTGCCAGCAGCATGGGGGCGGGGATCGAGCAGTACTTC.

This rearrangement joins TRBV7-2 to TRBJ1-2; a weak D match, TRBD1 (6 bases). V was trimmed by 5 bases and J by 3 bases, leaving 13 bases between them. CDR1 is SGHTA, CDR2 FQGNSA, per germline. This CDR3 contains 14 residues. The CDR3 DNA is TGTGCCAGCAGCCCAGATACAGGGTACTATGGCTACACCTTC. Its protein product is CASSPDTGYYGYTF.